This T cell receptor beta chain was recorded in a study of blood T cell repertoires in COVID-19. Overall study context: Sites in the United States, Italy and Spain provided acute and convalescent COVID-19 samples. T cells, B-cell-depleted T cells, or PBMCs supplied cDNA or gDNA.

Per the authors' pipeline: Using reference gene primer amplification, nucleated cell counts were estimated. Some clones are missing from TCRdb's copy, which holds only in-frame ones; the method was immunoSEQ multiplex PCR. V, J and clone size reflect that table, while D and trimming were determined from the DNA. This table has some 57,000 clones, 89% appearing once. CDR1 and CDR2 (germline): KGHSH, LQKENI. J lost 0 bases, V lost 5 bases, and 6 bases had no gene match. The CDR3 consists of 16 residues. The sample taken for sequencing was peripheral blood. This receptor was identified in a man between 60 and 75 years old with acute or convalescent COVID-19. This chain joins TRBV18 and TRBJ1-3, with TRBD1 matching over 8 bases. The CDR3 DNA sequence: TGTGCCAGCTCAATCGGACAGGGCCTCTCTGGAAACACCATATATTTT. Protein sequence: CASSIGQGLSGNTIYF. The entire variable domain, with the rest obtained from reference TRBV18 and TRBJ1-3, is as follows: NAGVMQNPRHLVRRRGQEARLRCSPMKGHSHVYWYRQLPEEGLKFMVYLQKENIIDESGMPKERFSAEFPKEGPSILRIQQVVRGDSAAYFCASSIGQGLSGNTIYFGEGSWLTVV.